This TCR beta chain was sequenced for a study of cytomegalovirus exposure and HLA in healthy donors (dated by TCRdb to the late 2010s). With regard to the full study: An earlier analysis of approximately 550 of the donors reported roughly 300 Gb of sequence data and more than 90 million unique TCR beta sequences from about 180 million T cells. Roughly 320 gigabases of sequencing data and about 92 million unique TCR sequences made up an early release that covered over 550 HLA-typed donors. Among the roughly 370 genotyped donors, approximately 81% belonged to the genetic ancestry cluster associated with self-reported Caucasian donors. The study was designed to test whether signatures of past pathogen exposure could be identified by cataloging public T cell receptors. Using immunosequencing, the study profiled T cell repertoires from around 670 subjects and related those repertoires to cytomegalovirus serostatus. In addition to the first cohort of 666 subjects, a separate validation cohort of some 120 different subjects was used. High-throughput TCR immunosequencing, statistical association of individual TCRs with disease status, and machine learning were combined to predict cytomegalovirus infection status. A later analysis re-analyzed previously published TCR beta repertoires from about 600 donors and added high-resolution HLA genotyping to study TCR occurrence patterns. The later analysis used no new phenotypic data to find candidate immune exposures, relying instead on TCR beta sequences and their occurrence across donors. To decide whether each TCR beta V gene segment behaved as functional or pseudogenic, an earlier analysis of nearly 600 of the donors relied on high-throughput TCR beta sequencing. Donor age, sex, ethnicity and CMV serostatus were collected together with the repertoire data. A later genetic analysis took genome-wide SNP genotypes for about 55% of the 666 donors and used that subset as a discovery cohort. All discovery cohort repertoires had been generated using a single sequencing platform. Both class I and class II loci were covered by HLA typing, at four-digit resolution. The number of donors typed differed by locus, with 629-630 for A, B, C, DRB1 and DQB1, over 500 for DQA1, under 610 for DPA1, and approximately 470 for DPB1. Roughly 5 DR-DQ haplotypes were handled as single units for association and clustering, since linkage in the cohort was strong. On average, roughly 250,000 unique TCR beta nucleotide sequences were sequenced per donor among a few hundred genotyped donors of the cohort, with 15% to 20% of those sequences being non-productive.

Libraries came from the immunoSEQ multiplex PCR assay. For the multiplex PCR, a mixture combining 60 forward primers for TCR Vbeta segments and 13 reverse primers for TCR Jbeta segments was used. The CDR3 region of rearranged TCR beta genes was amplified from genomic DNA by a multiplex PCR assay. On the Illumina HiSeq System, the amplified TCR beta libraries were sequenced as 87-base-pair reads. In the original analysis: A later analysis counted some 80 million unique TCR beta chains across the 666 repertoires, and some 11 million of these chains were shared by at least two donors. A nearest-neighbor algorithm error-corrected the raw reads and collapsed the reads into unique sequences, merging closely related sequences to remove PCR and sequencing errors. CDR3 sequences were aligned to IMGT reference sequences to assign V, D and J gene segments. For a sequence to be retained, a match of at least six nucleotides to both a V gene segment and a J gene segment was required. A rearrangement was called productive if the CDR3 had no stop codons and remained in frame with V and J, and every other rearrangement was called non-productive. CDR3 was defined by IMGT convention, running from the second conserved V-encoded cysteine to the conserved J-encoded phenylalanine. In an earlier analysis of more than 550 of the donors, sequences lacking an unambiguous match to a single V gene segment were excluded. An earlier analysis of fewer than 750 of the donors classified V segments as functional when productive rearrangements were above 56.7% and as segregating when the standard deviation between donors was above 5%. A statistical classification framework was built to diagnose cytomegalovirus status from the catalog of TCR beta chain sequences. In a later analysis, V and J genes were assigned by comparing TCR nucleotide sequences against IMGT/GENE-DB human TR gene sequences. Using the TCRdist pipeline, a later analysis assigned CDR3 sequences along with most-parsimonious VDJ recombination scenarios. In a later analysis, each TCR beta chain was defined by its CDR3 amino acid sequence together with its V-gene family, and reads without a unique V-gene family were excluded. To address suspected cross-contamination and a sequencing artifact, a later analysis removed 550 to 750 highly shared, low-generation-probability nucleotide sequences. In a later analysis, a clonal expansion index for each public chain was calculated from normalized within-repertoire ranks of inferred template counts. A later analysis computed generation probabilities with a VDJ recombination model fitted to out-of-frame rearrangements, and checked the results against IGoR. In a later analysis, TCR-TCR, TCR-HLA and TCR-CMV co-occurrence was scored with hypergeometric tests, and a repertoire-size bias correction was applied to TCR pairs. To estimate false discovery rates, a later analysis permuted the HLA or CMV assignments 20 times. In a later analysis, co-occurring TCRs were grouped using DBSCAN, and TCRdist sequence similarity was added for clustering within HLA-allele-positive subsets. For co-occurrence clustering, repertoires with fewer than 30,000 or more than 120,000 public chains were excluded, along with a handful of repertoires with anomalous nucleotide sharing. TCRdb took over this immuneACCESS table, retaining in-frame rearrangements with V and J assigned. Such tables are incomplete; in checked studies, under half of the missing clones stem from an unresolved V gene, and the remainder is unexplained. V and J calls and clone size are copied from that table; D and trimming were computed from the DNA. In all, the sample holds 190,000 or so clones, and around four fifths of those were seen once. The ten most abundant clones make up around 6.3% of the sample.

Here is what the overall study found, with its caveats: In both the original and validation cohorts, the classifier was reported to diagnose cytomegalovirus status with high specificity and sensitivity. The authors suggested that the approach could potentially be extended to other disease states and immunological phenotypes. The only immune exposure information available for the cohort was CMV serostatus. A group of highly shared sequence variants was considered likely to be a technical artifact of the sequencing pipeline. A later analysis found that most CMV-associated TCR beta chains appeared HLA-restricted, with HLA associations seemingly driven largely by CMV exposure. A later analysis found that HLA-associated TCR beta chains were more clonally expanded and had lower generation probabilities than equally common non-associated chains. According to a later genetic analysis, donors in an Asian-associated ancestry cluster had fewer N-insertions in productive TCRs than the roughly 670-donor mean. A further reported finding was that TCR beta sequences accurately predicted the HLA-A and HLA-B alleles for most subjects in the first cohort. A later analysis reported that several top co-occurrence clusters appeared linked to parvovirus B19, influenza, CMV and Epstein-Barr virus. In a later analysis, the rate of TCR association differed among HLA loci, with DRB1 alleles having the most associated TCRs and HLA-C alleles having the fewest. An earlier analysis of roughly 570 of the donors showed that most TCR beta V segments appeared in productive rearrangements either about 87% or about 30% of the time, which broadly matched IMGT annotations. In vitro tests confirmed that a few of the cytomegalovirus-associated TCR beta chains recognize cytomegalovirus antigens. In this cohort, only TCR beta chains were sequenced, and detectable features were limited by the absence of alpha or paired-chain data. Some 16 rarely observed V segments, including chromosome 9 orphons, were excluded from the earlier analysis of several hundred of the donors because counts were too low. In a later analysis, about 16,000 TCR beta sequences were associated with specific HLA alleles at a false discovery rate of 0.05. Across donors, most TCR sequences were observed very rarely, whereas some public TCRs were present in many individuals. Correlated functional status among segregating V segments might reflect linkage disequilibrium, but an unknown experimental factor could not be ruled out. Strong co-occurrence of HLA alleles, especially DR and DQ, made assigning TCR associations to individual alleles difficult. The 87-base-pair reads could not distinguish some IMGT-functional V segments, including TRBV6-2 and TRBV6-3, so those segments were excluded. Presence/absence analyses assumed roughly uniform sequencing depth across donors, an assumption that may not hold. In the study, some 160 TCR beta chains were listed as associated with cytomegalovirus. In a later genetic analysis, a missense DCLRE1C variant was associated with V-gene and J-gene trimming of TCR beta chains, and the association was replicated in an independent cohort. Because HLA typing was unavailable for some donors at each locus, only the typed subset was used in association tests.

The CDR3 holds 13 amino acids from the cysteine to the phenylalanine. Just the 39-base CDR3 DNA is kept, in frame starting at base 1. For CDR1 and CDR2, the germline V gene lists KGHSH and LQKENI. Trimming removed 3 bases from V and 4 bases from J, leaving 9 bases between the germline ends. Comment on this clone: The antigen it recognizes is unknown. No qualities accompany the bases; no much larger clone lies one base away.

The cohort comprised 710 or so healthy bone marrow donors. At the time of sampling, every cohort member was nominally healthy, though immune exposures that went unrecorded were likely present. The donor was CMV seropositive and belonged to the group of about 290 seropositive cohort members. Each donor provided a peripheral blood sample, and peripheral blood mononuclear cells were used for TCR beta sequencing. Genomic DNA extraction from the blood cell samples was performed with the Qiagen DNeasy Blood Extraction Kit. Specimen: PBMCs. This TCR was recovered from a woman aged 50 to 60 in good health and CMV-seropositive. Recombination joined TRBV18 with TRBJ1-1, with the identity of the D gene unclear. CDR3 region: CASSPLPTTEAFF. The bases are TGTGCCAGCTCACCTCTCCCTACCACTGAAGCTTTCTTT.